The clone carrying this T cell receptor (beta chain) was detected a few times. V lost 6 bases, J lost 3 bases, and 20 bases lay in between. The CDR3 is 16 amino acids. Germline V CDR1 and CDR2: MNHEY, SMNVEV (reference sequence). It was with a sample-barcoded 5' primer and a J-beta primer mix that a second PCR of roughly 6 to 11 cycles was run. Each cDNA molecule was tagged by a template-switch adaptor with 12 random nucleotides. One entry per CDR3 protein results from TCRdb running MiXCR on the 5' RACE reads. The data contain more than 1,400,000 distinct CDR3 sequences, 40% to 50% of them singletons. This entry comes from a study of blood T cells in healthy people across ages. Investigators took 8 to 10 milliliters of peripheral blood from every donor. At least 6 million PBMCs were isolated per sample.

The rearrangement links TRBV27 to TRBJ1-1; D may be TRBD1 (5 bases). The sequence came from a woman in her late teens or twenties in good health. Specimen: blood. The CDR3 sequence is CASRRQRAPQDTEAFF. The DNA for the CDR3 is TGTGCCAGCAGACGACAGAGGGCCCCCCAGGACACTGAAGCTTTCTTT.